This T cell receptor beta chain was sequenced for a study of naive and memory T cell subsets. TCR cDNA received a 3' ligated oligonucleotide that carried a UMI. Whole-blood samples were over 2 ml of peripheral blood from healthy adult volunteers. The SP2 primer and nested alpha and beta constant region primers amplified ligated cDNA in four rounds. From the 5' RACE reads, TCRdb called clonotypes with MiXCR, one entry per CDR3 protein. The sample has over 45,000 distinct CDR3 sequences, over 6% seen once. This clonotype appeared a few times. The CDR3 totals 13 residues. In germline, CDR1 is SGHTA, CDR2 FQGNSA. Trimming cost V 2 bases and J 6 bases, with 10 bases left between them.

The source is a female donor in good health. The chain recombines TRBV7-2 with TRBJ1-1; no definite D call. The CDR3 protein is CASSLNGWAEAFF. CDR3 nucleotides: TGTGCCAGCAGCTTAAATGGATGGGCTGAAGCTTTCTTT.